Included here is one T cell receptor beta chain sequence, with context. Its cognate antigen is unknown. The germline CDR1 and CDR2 sequences are SGHVS and FQNEAQ. Trimming removed 5 bases at V and 2 bases at J, with 16 bases between. The CDR3 totals 15 residues. The source of the sample is a study of T cells after posttransplantation cyclophosphamide. The study, taken as a whole, reports: Later post-transplant blood repertoires were often dominated by donor CD8+ memory clones.

The data were produced by immunoSEQ multiplex PCR, yet TCRdb's version contains in-frame clones alone and is incomplete. This sample has tens of thousands of clones, with roughly 86% found just once. This receptor was obtained from a man aged 25-45 years with a blood cancer, CMV-positive, and with a related stem cell donor. Input material: PBMCs. The chain uses TRBV7-8 and TRBJ2-7, with D possibly TRBD2 on 7 matching bases. Written as DNA, the CDR3 is TGTGCCAGCAGCCCCCAAGGGGGGGTTGCCTACGAGCAGTACTTC. Its translation is CASSPQGGVAYEQYF.